This TCR beta chain originates from a study of blood T cell repertoires in COVID-19. Study at large: Samples representing acute and convalescent COVID-19 were sourced from the United States, Italy and Spain. T cells, B-cell-depleted T cells, or PBMCs provided the cDNA or gDNA that served as material.

Germline V gene sequence: CDR1 SQVTM, CDR2 ANQGSEA. Trimming removed 6 bases from V and 5 bases from J, with 10 bases in between. The CDR3 is made up of 11 amino acids. The Seattle patients, enrolled during active infection, were followed longitudinally. As handled by the study authors: Reference gene primers were amplified, and this amplification served to estimate nucleated cell counts. Assay: immunoSEQ multiplex PCR; the TCRdb copy retains only in-frame clones and omits some. Clone size and V and J calls were adopted from that table, with D and trimming inferred from the DNA. The sample shows under 200,000 clones, 84% of them seen only once.

This chain uses TRBV29-1 with TRBJ1-1; D is unresolved. The sequenced sample consisted of peripheral blood. The receptor's source is a woman older than 75 with COVID-19, enrolled during active disease. CDR3 residues: CSVDGRTEAFF. CDR3 sequence (DNA): TGCAGCGTCGACGGGAGGACTGAAGCTTTCTTT.